This T cell receptor (beta chain) is drawn from a study of patients and donors after allogeneic stem cell transplantation. TCRdb used MiXCR to reprocess the RT-PCR reads, holding one entry per CDR3 protein. Altogether some 160,000 distinct CDR3 sequences are present, approximately 25% being singletons, with the ten largest covering approximately 26%. V gave up 2 bases and J gave up 4 bases, with 11 bases separating them. The V gene's germline CDR1 is MNHEY and CDR2 SVGAGI. The CDR3 spans 14 residues. Sample: blood, either unsorted or a sorted T cell fraction (not recorded which). This clonotype was sampled from a human donor who was either an allogeneic HSCT recipient or a stem cell or donor lymphocyte infusion donor (not recorded which). It is not recorded whose cells these are; they may come from a transplant donor. The J gene is TRBJ1-1, the V gene TRBV6-5; D possibly corresponds to TRBD1 (6 bases). CDR3 coding DNA: TGTGCCAGCAGTTACGGGCAGGGGCCCACTGAAGCTTTCTTT. This translates into CASSYGQGPTEAFF.